This TCR beta chain comes out of a study of technical replicates of blood from several donors. The CDR3 is made up of 16 amino acids. Unmatched junction bases numbered 12, after V lost 0 bases and J lost 7 bases. Germline lookup yields CDR1 GTSNPN and CDR2 SVGIG (reference sequence). TCRdb's table, derived via immunoSEQ multiplex PCR, lists solely in-frame clones and lacks some. The sample yields about 81,000 clones, approximately 78% seen once. This chain joins TRBV30 and TRBJ2-1; 7 bases match TRBD2. The source material was PBMCs. The TCR was taken from a human donor in good health. Some clones in this sample may be carry-over from other donors' samples. The CDR3 protein is CAWSVMLAEEWNEQFF. The CDR3 DNA follows: TGTGCCTGGAGTGTAATGCTAGCGGAGGAATGGAATGAGCAGTTCTTC.